Listed below are T cell receptor beta chains from one sample, sequenced in a study of PD-1 blockade in classical Hodgkin lymphoma. This table comes from immunoSEQ multiplex PCR, and its TCRdb copy is limited to in-frame clones, with some not included. The repertoire holds about 30,000 clones, with 80% to 90% as singletons. The specimen was CD4+ T cells from blood, collected before the fourth cycle of nivolumab. These receptors were obtained from a human donor with classical Hodgkin lymphoma. CDR3s include the opening cysteine and the closing phenylalanine or tryptophan. D genes are given only for firm matches. The size of a clone is reported for some rows only, either as once, few or many, or as a class for expanded clones.

>few|TRBV19|TRBJ2-2|.
TGTGCCATCCGGGATCTGAACACCGGGGAGCTGTTTTTT
CAIRDLNTGELFF
>.|TRBV7-2|TRBJ2-1|TRBD2
TGTGCCAGCAGCTTAGGAGGAGCGGGGGGGCGTTACAATGAGCAGTTCTTC
CASSLGGAGGRYNEQFF
>.|TRBV5-1|TRBJ1-2|.
TGCGCCAGCAGCGCGAGTTTGGCTGGCTACACCTTC
CASSASLAGYTF
>.|TRBV5-1|TRBJ1-2|TRBD1
TGCGCCAGCAGCCAGGGACAGGGCGATGGCTACACCTTC
CASSQGQGDGYTF
>.|TRBV7-9|TRBJ2-2|.
TGTGCCAGCATTTTCTCAAGCAACACCGGGGAGCTGTTTTTT
CASIFSSNTGELFF
>few|TRBV7-8|TRBJ1-1|.
TGTGCCAGCAGCTTAGTTCAGGGTGTTGAAGCTTTCTTT
CASSLVQGVEAFF
>.|TRBV7-2|TRBJ2-3|TRBD2
TGTGCCAGCAGCTTAGGGGCTAGCGGGGTAACAGATACGCAGTATTTT
CASSLGASGVTDTQYF
>.|TRBV5-1|TRBJ2-2|.
TGCGCCAGCAGCTTGGAAGGGGCCGGCCGGGGGCTGTTTTTT
CASSLEGAGRGLFF
>.|TRBV2|TRBJ2-7|TRBD1
TGTGCCAGCAGTGAATGGGGACAGGGGATGGGGGAGCAGTACTTC
CASSEWGQGMGEQYF
>.|TRBV7-2|TRBJ1-4|TRBD1
TGTGCCAGCAGCATAACAGGGGGAACGTTGTTTTTT
CASSITGGTLFF
>.|TRBV27|TRBJ1-1|.
TGTGCCAGCTGGGAACCGGGACCTGGGGACACTGAAGCTTTCTTT
CASWEPGPGDTEAFF
>.|TRBV5-8|TRBJ2-2|.
TGTGCCAGCAGCTTGTACCATAAGGGTACGACGGGCACCGGGGAGCTGTTTTTT
CASSLYHKGTTGTGELFF
>.|TRBV14|TRBJ1-1|TRBD1
TGTGCCAGCAGCCAACAGGGGGCCGGCACTGAAGCTTTCTTT
CASSQQGAGTEAFF
>.|TRBV5-1|TRBJ2-5|.
TGCGCCAGCAGCTTGTACGGGGGCGCACAAGAGACCCAGTACTTC
CASSLYGGAQETQYF
>.|TRBV5-1|TRBJ1-2|TRBD1
TGCGCCAGCAGCTTGGTTGGGACAGGAGTCTTGTCTGGCTACACCTTC
CASSLVGTGVLSGYTF
>.|TRBV7-9|TRBJ1-3|TRBD1
TGTGCCAGCAGCTTTACAGGGGGCCCTGGAAACACCATATATTTT
CASSFTGGPGNTIYF